This T cell receptor beta chain was recovered during a study of T cells after yellow fever vaccination. This clonotype was picked up many times. TCRdb ran MiXCR on the 5' RACE reads and lists one entry per CDR3 protein. The sample includes 350,000 to 450,000 distinct CDR3 sequences, about 6% of them seen just once. V was pared by 3 bases and J by 0 bases, with 20 bases between. Per germline, CDR1 MNHEY and CDR2 SVGAGI. CDR3 length: 19 amino acids. The TCR originated in a man aged 25-45 years who received the YFV17D yellow fever vaccine. The sample was PBMCs, taken 5 days after the yellow fever booster vaccination. The chain carries TRBV6-5 and TRBJ1-4, with D uncertain. The CDR3 sequence: CASSYYFLGLTATNEKLFF. CDR3 nucleotide sequence: TGTGCCAGCAGTTATTATTTTCTTGGCCTCACTGCAACTAATGAAAAACTGTTTTTT.